This T cell receptor beta chain was identified during a study of blood T cell repertoires in COVID-19. The overall study: Samples taken during acute and convalescent COVID-19 were collected in the United States, Italy and Spain. T cells, B-cell-depleted T cells, or PBMCs supplied cDNA or gDNA.

The sample holds one count of this clone. In germline, CDR1 is MDHEN, CDR2 SYDVKM. V lost 3 bases to trimming and J lost 9 bases, with 6 bases between them. This CDR3 region has 12 residues. Original processing notes: Reference gene primer amplification in the assay estimated nucleated cell counts. Method: immunoSEQ multiplex PCR; TCRdb's copy keeps in-frame clones and lacks some. Clonal size and the V and J genes are those of that table, whereas D and trimming came from the DNA. The data hold over 300,000 clones, with more than 70% observed a single time. The origin of this receptor is a woman between 45 and 65 years old with acute or convalescent COVID-19. The specimen was peripheral blood. The chain employs TRBV28 and TRBJ1-6; D unresolved. The CDR3, as DNA: TGTGCCAGCAGTTTGGTGCGTTCACCCCTCCACTTT. Its translation: CASSLVRSPLHF.